A single sample is the source of the 31 T cell receptor beta chains below, sequenced in a study of T cell responses to AZD1222 COVID-19 vaccine. Assay: immunoSEQ multiplex PCR; the TCRdb copy retains only in-frame clones and omits some. This table holds fewer than 100,000 clones, 90% found once. This material consisted of peripheral blood, taken 28 days after the second AZD1222 dose. These receptors were taken from an adult who received the AZD1222 COVID-19 vaccine.

The V call is TRBV5-1, the J call TRBJ2-2; 10 bases are shared with TRBD2. The CDR3 runs to 15 residues. Germline V gene sequence: CDR1 SGHRS, CDR2 YFSETQ. The V segment lost 4 bases and the J segment 5 bases; nucleotides outside the gene matches: 5. The chain's CDR3 is CASSASGGATGELFF. CDR3 DNA sequence: TGCGCCAGCAGCGCAAGCGGGGGGGCAACCGGGGAGCTGTTTTTT.

The chain couples TRBV15 to TRBJ1-1; 7 bases fit TRBD1. The CDR3 contains 14 residues. The germline gives CDR1 LNHNV, CDR2 YYDKDF (reference sequence). V shed 1 base, J shed 4 bases, and the junction held 3 bases outside the gene matches. In nucleotides, the CDR3 is TGTGCCACCAGCAGAGGACAGGGCGGCACTGAAGCTTTCTTT. This codes for CATSRGQGGTEAFF.

The rearrangement joins TRBV7-8 to TRBJ1-2; D is perhaps TRBD1 (5 bases). The germline CDR1 and CDR2 sequences are SGHVS and FQNEAQ. V was shortened by 0 bases and J by 7 bases, with 24 bases between the two germline ends. CDR3 size: 18 residues. CDR3 sequence reads: CASSLAPGGEVVPRGYTF. As DNA, the CDR3 is TGTGCCAGCAGCTTAGCACCCGGGGGGGAAGTGGTCCCTCGTGGCTACACCTTC.

The CDR3 loop reads CASRRERGTQYF. The CDR3 region has the DNA TGTGCCAGCAGGAGGGAAAGGGGGACCCAGTACTTC. The rearrangement uses TRBV7-9 and TRBJ2-5; D tentatively fits TRBD1 or TRBD2 (5 bases each). CDR3 length: 12 residues. Germline CDR1 is SEHNR and CDR2 is FQNEAQ (reference sequence). V lost 6 bases and J lost 7, with 12 bases in between.

The sample holds a few counts of this clone. This sequence joins TRBV2 and TRBJ2-7, with D possibly TRBD1 on 6 matching bases. CDR1 and CDR2 (germline): SNHLY, FYNNEI. V was trimmed by 5 bases and J by 6 bases, leaving 11 bases between them. The CDR3 spans 12 residues. CDR3 residues: CASSSGTSEQYF. As DNA, the CDR3 is TGTGCCAGCAGTTCCGGGACATCCGAGCAGTACTTC.

The J gene is TRBJ2-2, the V gene TRBV6-5; no clear D. V was pared by 4 bases and J by 4 bases, with 10 bases between. The CDR3 extends over 14 amino acids. Germline values: CDR1 MNHEY, CDR2 SVGAGI. The DNA for the CDR3 is TGTGCCAGCAGTTCCGACCGAGTCACCGGGGAGCTGTTTTTT. It codes for CASSSDRVTGELFF.

The V and J genes are TRBV29-1 and TRBJ1-1; TRBD1 might be the D (6 bases). Germline CDR1 SQVTM, CDR2 ANQGSEA. V lost 7 bases and J 2 bases, leaving 11 bases between the germline ends. The CDR3 totals 12 residues. This CDR3 is CSAGQLNTEAFF. The CDR3 DNA sequence: TGCAGCGCCGGACAGCTTAACACTGAAGCTTTCTTT.

This rearrangement joins TRBV24-1 to TRBJ1-2; TRBD1 is a possible D gene (5 bases). Germline V CDR1 and CDR2: KGHDR, SFDVKD. The length of the CDR3 is 14 residues. V shed 1 base and J shed 8 bases, with 13 bases lying between them. In DNA, the CDR3 is TGTGCCACCAGTGATTTCGGGCAGGGTTACGGCTACACCTTC. This gives the protein CATSDFGQGYGYTF.

The chain employs TRBV28 and TRBJ2-7; 7 bases match TRBD2. The germline V gene has CDR1 MDHEN and CDR2 SYDVKM. With 2 bases clipped from V and 6 bases from J, the junction kept 13 bases outside the gene matches. This CDR3 is 16 amino acids long. The CDR3 DNA reads TGTGCCAGCAGTTTACCCCGGGCAGTATCGGGAGGCGAGCAGTACTTC. This codes for CASSLPRAVSGGEQYF.

The chain couples TRBV12-3 or TRBV12-4 to TRBJ2-2, with D unclear. V was pared by 3 bases and J by 5 bases, with 7 bases between. There are 13 residues in the CDR3. The CDR3 protein is CASSLSSTGELFF. The DNA of the CDR3 is TGTGCCAGCAGTTTGTCGAGTACCGGGGAGCTGTTTTTT.

In DNA form, the CDR3 reads TGTGCCAGCAGCGTAGTCGGAGCCAACACTGAAGCTTTCTTT. Translation gives CASSVVGANTEAFF. The gene calls are TRBV9 and TRBJ1-1; no clear D. Germline CDR1 reads SGDLS; CDR2 reads YYNGEE. CDR3 size: 14 residues. The ends were cut back, 0 bases at V and 2 bases at J, with 8 bases in the middle.

Only one count was recorded for this clone. The gene calls are TRBV4-2 and TRBJ2-5, with D perhaps assigned TRBD1 or TRBD2 (6 bases each). There are 17 residues in the CDR3. Per germline, CDR1 LGHNA and CDR2 YNFKEQ. Deletions cut 1 base from V and 2 bases from J, with 17 bases between. Here the CDR3 DNA reads TGTGCCAGCAGCCAAGCCCTGTCCGGGGGCGTACAAGAGACCCAGTACTTC. Translated, it gives CASSQALSGGVQETQYF.

This chain links TRBV7-2 with TRBJ2-2; 9 bases align to TRBD1. CDR1 is SGHTA, CDR2 FQGNSA, per germline. J lost 5 bases, V lost 5 bases, and 6 bases had no gene match. There are 15 residues in the CDR3. The CDR3, as DNA: TGTGCCAGCAGCGCCCGACAGGGGGTTACCGGGGAGCTGTTTTTT. It specifies CASSARQGVTGELFF.

This chain joins TRBV30 and TRBJ1-1, with a weak D call TRBD1 (6 bases). Trimming stripped 0 bases from V and 2 bases from J, with 10 bases between. Germline V gene data show CDR1 as GTSNPN and CDR2 as SVGIG (reference sequence). This CDR3 has 14 residues. This CDR3 is CAWSVGGSNTEAFF. The CDR3, as DNA: TGTGCCTGGAGTGTAGGGGGGTCAAACACTGAAGCTTTCTTT.

This chain joins TRBV6-1 and TRBJ1-1; D uncertain. Deletions cut 5 bases from V and 1 base from J, with 8 bases between. The CDR3 extends over 13 amino acids. Looked up from germline, CDR1 is MNHNS and CDR2 is SASEGT. The CDR3 spells CASSPETNTEAFF. CDR3 nucleotide sequence: TGTGCCAGCAGTCCAGAGACGAACACTGAAGCTTTCTTT.

This clone was observed a handful of times. This chain uses TRBV5-1 with TRBJ2-7; 8 bases align to TRBD1. CDR3 length equals 15 residues. V was pared by 5 bases and J by 0 bases, with 7 bases of the junction left unmatched. The germline V gene has CDR1 SGHRS and CDR2 YFSETQ. The CDR3 is CASSSSGGLSYEQYF. DNA of the CDR3: TGCGCCAGCAGTTCGTCAGGGGGCCTCTCCTACGAGCAGTACTTC.

The rearrangement joins TRBV7-8 to TRBJ1-1, with 9 bases identical to TRBD1. CDR3 length: 15 residues. The V segment lost 3 bases and the J segment 5 bases; nucleotides outside the gene matches: 7. Germline V CDR1 and CDR2: SGHVS, FQNEAQ. For the CDR3, the DNA is TGTGCCAGCAGCTTGGGACAGGGTCGGTATACTGAAGCTTTCTTT. Translation gives CASSLGQGRYTEAFF.

This CDR3 is CASTSKGGTLTVDYGYTF. CDR3 coding DNA: TGTGCCAGCACCTCGAAAGGGGGAACCCTGACAGTAGACTATGGCTACACCTTC. The chain carries TRBV5-5 and TRBJ1-2, with a possible D match to TRBD1 (6 bases). The CDR3 contains 18 residues. Germline V gene sequence: CDR1 SGHKS, CDR2 YYEKEE (reference sequence). The V gene lost 6 bases and the J gene lost 3 bases, with 27 bases spanning the gap.

The rearrangement uses TRBV20-1 and TRBJ1-2; no clear D. Per the germline V gene, CDR1 is DFQATT and CDR2 is SNEGSKA (reference sequence). The CDR3 totals 10 residues. Trimming took off 0 bases at V and 8 bases at J, with 4 bases between the two ends. CDR3: CSARDRGYTF. CDR3 in DNA: TGCAGTGCTAGAGATCGGGGCTACACCTTC.

This chain joins TRBV6-5 and TRBJ1-1; D not resolved. CDR3 length: 15 residues. Germline V gene lookup returns CDR1 MNHEY and CDR2 SVGAGI. With 2 bases removed from V and 4 bases from J, the gap between germline ends came to 14 bases. CDR3 nucleotides: TGTGCCAGCAGTTACGTTCCCTCGAGGGCCACTGAAGCTTTCTTT. The encoded protein is CASSYVPSRATEAFF.

The chain uses TRBV6-5 and TRBJ2-7; tentatively, D is TRBD1 (6 bases). Trimming removed 6 bases from V and 6 bases from J, with 18 bases in between. CDR1 and CDR2 from the germline V gene are MNHEY and SVGAGI. The CDR3 has 14 amino acids. The CDR3 nucleotides are TGTGCCAGCAGATCCCGGGACATCAGTGGCGAGCAGTACTTC. This codes for CASRSRDISGEQYF.

This chain's CDR3 is CASSLDSQGASSYNSPLHF. CDR3 nucleotides: TGCGCCAGCAGCTTGGACAGCCAGGGGGCCAGCTCCTATAATTCACCCCTCCACTTT. V usage is TRBV5-1 and J usage is TRBJ1-6; 8 bases align to TRBD1. This CDR3 contains 19 residues. Per the germline V gene, CDR1 is SGHRS and CDR2 is YFSETQ. The junction had 8 bases not matched to a gene; V was cut back by 0 bases and J by 0 bases. Supplemented by reference TRBV5-1 and TRBJ1-6, the full variable domain reads KAGVTQTPRYLIKTRGQQVTLSCSPISGHRSVSWYQQTPGQGLQFLFEYFSETQRNKGNFPGRFSGRQFSNSRSEMNVSTLELGDSALYLCASSLDSQGASSYNSPLHFGNGTRLTVT.

For the CDR3, the DNA is TGTGCCAGCAGTCCCTCGGACGAAAAACTGTTTTTT. Amino acids: CASSPSDEKLFF. The chain employs TRBV6-2 or TRBV6-3 and TRBJ1-4; D uncertain. V lost 5 bases and J 8 bases, leaving 9 bases between the germline ends. The length of the CDR3 is 12 residues. Per germline, CDR1 MNHEY and CDR2 SVGEGT.

The genes are TRBV5-1 and TRBJ2-3; TRBD1 is a possible D gene (5 bases). V was shortened by 4 bases and J by 2 bases, with 11 bases between the two germline ends. In germline, CDR1 is SGHRS, CDR2 YFSETQ. This CDR3 has 14 amino acids. CDR3 residues: CASSPSGPTDTQYF. The CDR3 bases are TGCGCCAGCAGCCCCTCAGGGCCCACAGATACGCAGTATTTT.

This rearrangement joins TRBV28 to TRBJ1-5; unclear D gene. There are 15 residues in the CDR3. From germline, CDR1 is MDHEN and CDR2 SYDVKM. The germline V and J ends were trimmed by 4 bases and 11 bases, with 21 bases remaining between them. CDR3 in amino acids: CASSSGGRGPSAQHF. For the CDR3, the DNA is TGTGCCAGCAGTTCTGGCGGACGCGGGCCATCGGCCCAGCATTTT.

The chain carries TRBV5-5 and TRBJ1-2, with a possible D match to TRBD1 (6 bases). Trimming took 0 bases from V and 1 from J, leaving 13 bases between them. The CDR3 is 16 residues long. Germline V lookup: CDR1 SGHKS, CDR2 YYEKEE (reference sequence). The CDR3 sequence is CASSLDGQIINYGYTF. Here the CDR3 DNA reads TGTGCCAGCAGCTTGGACGGACAGATTATTAACTATGGCTACACCTTC.

V and J are TRBV30 and TRBJ1-4; D gene ambiguous. The CDR3 is made up of 15 amino acids. V dropped 2 bases and J dropped 8 bases, with 18 bases sitting between them. The germline V gene encodes CDR1 GTSNPN and CDR2 SVGIG (reference sequence). Here the CDR3 DNA reads TGTGCCTGGAGTCCTCCATCAGGACGCTACGAAAAACTGTTTTTT. Translated: CAWSPPSGRYEKLFF.

The chain carries TRBV7-3 and TRBJ2-7; 10 bases agree with TRBD2. V lost 5 bases to trimming and J lost 3 bases; unmatched junction nucleotides: 13. Per germline, CDR1 SGHTA and CDR2 FQGTGA. The CDR3 length is 17 residues. The chain's CDR3 is CASSPTTSGSPFYEQYF. DNA of the CDR3: TGTGCCAGCAGCCCAACGACTAGCGGGTCGCCCTTCTACGAGCAGTACTTC.

This clone was detected once. The chain couples TRBV13 to TRBJ2-7; no reliable D call. This CDR3 comprises 14 residues. The ends were cut back, 0 bases at V and 3 bases at J, with 9 bases in the middle. Germline V CDR1 and CDR2: PRHDT, FYEKMQ (reference sequence). The CDR3 sequence is CASSLGRPVYEQYF. Here the CDR3 DNA reads TGTGCCAGCAGCTTAGGCCGGCCGGTCTACGAGCAGTACTTC.

V and J are TRBV12-3 or TRBV12-4 and TRBJ2-7; the D is unclear. Trimming removed 5 bases at V and 4 bases at J, with 9 bases between. The CDR3 has 12 amino acids. The CDR3, as DNA: TGTGCCAGCAGTCCTCGATGGTACGAGCAGTACTTC. This codes for CASSPRWYEQYF.

The gene calls are TRBV28 and TRBJ1-5, with no clear D. This CDR3 has 12 residues. Germline V gives CDR1 MDHEN, CDR2 SYDVKM. The ends were cut back, 4 bases at V and 7 bases at J, with 8 bases in the middle. The CDR3 DNA reads as TGTGCCAGCAGTTCCAACTCCCAGCCCCAGCATTTT. It specifies CASSSNSQPQHF. The whole variable domain, remainder taken from reference TRBV28 and TRBJ1-5, is DVKVTQSSRYLVKRTGEKVFLECVQDMDHENMFWYRQDPGLGLRLIYFSYDVKMKEKGDIPEGYSVSREKKERFSLILESASTNQTSMYLCASSSNSQPQHFGDGTRLSIL.